The 7 T cell receptor beta chains in this list originate from one sample, sequenced in a study of OX40 agonist ivuxolimab in advanced cancers. Sequenced by immunoSEQ multiplex PCR; TCRdb stores in-frame clones only, minus some. The sample includes roughly 80,000 clones, around 90% seen only once; the top ten take roughly 0.35%. Sequencing used CD4+ or CD8+ T cells sorted from blood, obtained in a trial of the OX40 agonist ivuxolimab. The source is an adult with an advanced solid tumor such as melanoma, head and neck, liver or kidney cancer.

Comments on this clone: Different DNA sequences within this sample yield the same CDR3. The chain uses TRBV6-1 and TRBJ1-5, with a tentative D call TRBD1 (5 bases). The CDR3 runs 13 residues. Germline lookup yields CDR1 MNHNS and CDR2 SASEGT. Trimming cost V 6 bases and J 4 bases, with 10 bases left between them. The chain's CDR3 is CASRGTVNQPQHF. CDR3 DNA sequence: TGTGCCAGCAGGGGGACGGTAAATCAGCCCCAGCATTTT.

The rearrangement joins TRBV28 to TRBJ2-7; D gene uncertain. Trimming removed 6 bases from V and 3 bases from J, with 21 bases in between. The length of the CDR3 is 16 residues. Germline CDR1 is MDHEN and CDR2 is SYDVKM. The CDR3: CASSGGRKPRIYEQYV. In DNA form, the CDR3 reads TGTGCCAGCAGCGGTGGAAGAAAGCCAAGGATCTACGAGCAGTACGTC.

The chain has TRBV4-3 and TRBJ1-1, with D uncertain. Germline loops: CDR1 LGHNA, CDR2 YSLEER. The CDR3 is 15 amino acids. With 0 bases removed from V and 1 base from J, the gap between germline ends came to 9 bases. CDR3 sequence reads: CASSQEGAGNTEAFF. CDR3 DNA: TGCGCCAGCAGCCAAGAGGGAGCAGGGAACACTGAAGCTTTCTTT.

J is TRBJ1-2 and V is TRBV6-1, with D possibly TRBD1 on 6 matching bases. CDR3 length: 15 amino acids. Germline V gene sequence: CDR1 MNHNS, CDR2 SASEGT. With 7 bases removed from V and 4 bases from J, the gap between germline ends came to 19 bases. The CDR3 DNA reads as TGTGCCAGCACGCGGGACACCAAAGCCCGCTATGGCTACACCTTC. This encodes CASTRDTKARYGYTF.

The chain couples TRBV28 to TRBJ1-6; D perhaps matches TRBD1 (6 bases). The CDR3 sequence is 19 residues long. Germline CDR1 is MDHEN and CDR2 is SYDVKM. Trimming stripped 3 bases from V and 0 bases from J, with 18 bases between. CDR3 loop: CASSFGSGVWSSYNSPLHF. CDR3 nucleotide sequence: TGTGCCAGCAGTTTTGGATCAGGGGTATGGAGCTCCTATAATTCACCCCTCCACTTT.

The chain carries TRBV7-9 and TRBJ2-7; D is unclear. Germline V CDR1 and CDR2: SEHNR, FQNEAQ (reference sequence). The CDR3 has 12 amino acids. With 6 bases removed from V and 6 bases from J, the gap between germline ends came to 12 bases. The CDR3 here is CASSPTGLEQYF. CDR3 DNA: TGTGCCAGCAGTCCCACGGGTCTCGAGCAGTACTTC.

V gene TRBV5-6 combines with J gene TRBJ2-1; D remains ambiguous. V was clipped by 6 bases and J by 0 bases, with 10 bases between them. The CDR3 runs to 14 residues. Germline V gives CDR1 SGHDT, CDR2 YYEEEE. The CDR3 region has the DNA TGTGCCAGCAAACTCCTGAGCTCCTACAATGAGCAGTTCTTC. The encoded protein is CASKLLSSYNEQFF.